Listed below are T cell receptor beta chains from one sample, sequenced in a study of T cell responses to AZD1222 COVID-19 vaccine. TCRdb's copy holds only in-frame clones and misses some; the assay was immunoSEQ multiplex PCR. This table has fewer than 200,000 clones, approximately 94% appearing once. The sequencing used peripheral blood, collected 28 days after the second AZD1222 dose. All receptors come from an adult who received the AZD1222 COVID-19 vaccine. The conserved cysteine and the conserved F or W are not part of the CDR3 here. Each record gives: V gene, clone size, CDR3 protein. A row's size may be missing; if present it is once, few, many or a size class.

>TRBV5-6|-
ASSLWGLETQY
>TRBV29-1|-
SVDQGRMNEQF
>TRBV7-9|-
ASSSPGTASEQY
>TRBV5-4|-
ASSLGRNRDTQY
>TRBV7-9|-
ASSSGAEGRYNEQF
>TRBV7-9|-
ASSLIRYSGNTIY
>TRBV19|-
ASGRYGTQLPEAF
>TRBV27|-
ASSLTQKNEQF
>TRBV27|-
ASSSLALAKNIQY
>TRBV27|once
ASSSYTAVNQPQH
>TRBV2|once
ASSETREGYGYT
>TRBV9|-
ASSVQGAENTEAF
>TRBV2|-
ASSERGNTIY
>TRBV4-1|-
ASSQVAGAKNIQY
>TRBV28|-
ASSSGTYRAF
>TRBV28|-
ASSPLGTGGGYT
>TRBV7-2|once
ASSLQGPYSNQPQH
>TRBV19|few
ASSIAAGGSYEQY
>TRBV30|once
AWRTGLTTDTQY
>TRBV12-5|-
ASGLVLGTSSYNEQF